Presented here are 11 T cell receptor beta chains from one specimen sequenced in a study of human T cells and chemical hapten exposure. TCRdb reanalysed the RACE reads using MiXCR and keeps one entry per CDR3 protein. The sample consists of some 38,000 distinct CDR3 sequences, around 6.4% of them appearing once. The sample's time point: patch test 1, 2 weeks after DPC sensitization. Stated treatment: therapeutic diphenylcyclopropenone sensitization with weekly scalp DPC. Extraction of total RNA was performed on unfractionated whole blood. Sample: whole blood, taken in connection with sensitization to the hapten diphenylcyclopropenone (DPC). The origin of the receptors is a woman in her 30s with alopecia areata. Some clones in this sample may be carry-over from other donors' samples.

In its sample, this clonotype was seen many times. The chain carries TRBV14 and TRBJ1-4; D gene uncertain. Per the germline V gene, CDR1 is SGHDN and CDR2 is FVKESK. Trimming cost V 1 base and J 7 bases, with 10 bases left between them. This CDR3 has 14 residues. The CDR3 nucleotides are TGTGCCAGCAGCCAAGGGCGGAGGGTTGAAAAACTGTTTTTT. This codes for CASSQGRRVEKLFF.

This clonotype was observed a handful of times. The J gene is TRBJ1-1, the V gene TRBV10-3; D is perhaps TRBD1 (5 bases). Trimming removed 6 bases at V and 10 bases at J, with 21 bases between. Germline values: CDR1 ENHRY, CDR2 SYGVKD. This CDR3 spans 14 amino acids. The CDR3 protein is CAIRTTGLLHPAFF. Here the CDR3 DNA reads TGTGCCATCAGGACTACGGGACTCCTTCACCCAGCTTTCTTT.

The chain uses TRBV3-1 and TRBJ2-7; D call uncertain. Per the germline V gene, CDR1 is LGHDT and CDR2 is YNNKEL (reference sequence). Between the trimmed V and J ends, which lost 1 base and 0 bases, there was a span of 10 bases. The CDR3 runs 15 residues. The DNA for the CDR3 is TGTGCCAGCAGCCAAGGCAGCTCGAGCTCCTACGAGCAGTACTTC. Translated: CASSQGSSSSYEQYF.

This clonotype came up a few times. The J gene is TRBJ1-2, the V gene TRBV7-2; D is unresolved. In germline, CDR1 is SGHTA, CDR2 FQGNSA. The CDR3 has 14 residues. Deletions cut 1 base from V and 3 bases from J, with 9 bases between. For the CDR3, the DNA is TGTGCCAGCAGCTTAGGAGGCGGCTACTATGGCTACACCTTC. This translates into CASSLGGGYYGYTF.

This clonotype was counted at least ten times. The chain carries TRBV7-9 and TRBJ2-3; D is undetermined. Per the germline V gene, CDR1 is SEHNR and CDR2 is FQNEAQ (reference sequence). This CDR3 spans 12 amino acids. V shed 9 bases and J shed 2 bases, with 9 bases lying between them. CDR3 residues: CARGPYTDTQYF. Written as DNA, the CDR3 is TGTGCCAGGGGCCCCTACACAGATACGCAGTATTTT.

This clonotype was observed a few times. The chain couples TRBV27 to TRBJ2-1, with TRBD1 as a possible D gene (5 bases). V shed 4 bases and J shed 5 bases, with 9 bases lying between them. Germline CDR1 and CDR2: MNHEY and SMNVEV (reference sequence). This CDR3 contains 13 residues. CDR3 loop: CASSWGNNNEQFF. The DNA of the CDR3 is TGTGCCAGCAGTTGGGGCAACAACAATGAGCAGTTCTTC.

The V call is TRBV29-1, the J call TRBJ2-4; 7 bases are shared with TRBD1. The CDR3 contains 14 residues. V shed 6 bases, J shed 0 bases, and the junction held 5 bases outside the gene matches. Germline lookup yields CDR1 SQVTM and CDR2 ANQGSEA. The CDR3 sequence is CSVVYRGAKNIQYF. The CDR3 coding sequence is TGCAGCGTAGTTTACAGGGGAGCCAAAAACATTCAGTACTTC.

The chain links TRBV7-6 to TRBJ2-1, with D perhaps matching TRBD1 (5 bases). Trimming cost V 0 bases and J 9 bases, with 9 bases left between them. Germline V gene sequence: CDR1 SGHVS, CDR2 FNYEAQ. This CDR3 is 13 amino acids long. The CDR3 loop is CASSLARVREQFF. The CDR3 DNA follows: TGTGCCAGCAGCTTAGCCAGGGTACGTGAGCAGTTCTTC.

The rearrangement joins TRBV4-2 to TRBJ1-6; D ambiguous. The CDR3 is 13 amino acids. V shed 2 bases and J shed 10 bases, with 9 bases lying between them. In germline, CDR1 is LGHNA, CDR2 YNFKEQ. The CDR3 reads CASSQYGRSPLHF. The CDR3 DNA sequence: TGTGCCAGCAGCCAATATGGGAGGTCACCCCTCCACTTT.

This clonotype was detected many times. The chain links TRBV15 to TRBJ1-1; the D is unclear. The germline V gene encodes CDR1 LNHNV and CDR2 YYDKDF (reference sequence). The CDR3 length is 14 residues. V dropped 1 base and J dropped 3 bases, with 9 bases sitting between them. The chain's CDR3 is CATSRAVSYTEAFF. Written as DNA, the CDR3 is TGTGCCACCAGCAGAGCCGTCAGTTACACTGAAGCTTTCTTT. Filled out from reference TRBV15 and TRBJ1-1, the complete variable domain reads DAMVIQNPRYQVTQFGKPVTLSCSQTLNHNVMYWYQQKSSQAPKLLFHYYDKDFNNEADTPDNFQSRRPNTSFCFLDIRSPGLGDTAMYLCATSRAVSYTEAFFGQGTRLTVV.

The V and J genes are TRBV5-1 and TRBJ1-6; possible D gene TRBD1, 6 bases. This CDR3 is built from 14 residues. V dropped 5 bases and J dropped 3 bases, with 9 bases sitting between them. Germline-derived CDR1 and CDR2 are SGHRS and YFSETQ. The CDR3 is CASRPDSYNSPLHF. CDR3 nucleotide sequence: TGCGCCAGCAGACCGGACAGCTATAATTCACCCCTCCACTTT.